Listed below are T cell receptor beta chains from one sample, sequenced in a study of shared clonotypes between healthy human individuals. Produced via immunoSEQ multiplex PCR; TCRdb's table is partial and in-frame only. The sample consists of a few hundred thousand clones, approximately 77% of them appearing once. The sequenced sample consisted of PBMCs. These receptors all stem from a woman aged 40 to 50 in good health. Some clones in this sample may be carry-over from other donors' samples. The CDR3 runs from the conserved cysteine through the conserved F or W. D genes are given only for firm matches. The size of a clone is reported for some rows only, either as once, few or many, or as a class for expanded clones.

TRBJ2-7	TRBV7-9	.	.	TGTGCCAGCAGCTTAGCCGGCCCCTACGAGCAGTACTTC	CASSLAGPYEQYF
TRBJ1-1	TRBV7-2	.	.	TGTGCCAGCAGCCCAGGGGCGGCCAACACTGAAGCTTTCTTT	CASSPGAANTEAFF
TRBJ1-2	TRBV6-5	.	.	TGTGCCAGCAGAAAAGACAACTCTAACTATGGCTACACCTTC	CASRKDNSNYGYTF
TRBJ2-7	TRBV28	.	.	TGTGCCAGCATTGTGGCGGGCAAATCCTACGAGCAGTACTTC	CASIVAGKSYEQYF
TRBJ2-5	TRBV5-1	TRBD2	.	TGCGCCAGCAGCGTAAATAGCGGGAAAGAGACCCAGTACTTC	CASSVNSGKETQYF
TRBJ1-5	TRBV6-5	.	once	TGTGCCAGCAGTTACCGGCAGGGTGGGCAGCCCCAGCATTTT	CASSYRQGGQPQHF
TRBJ1-2	TRBV28	TRBD1	.	TGTGCCAGCAGCGACGGGACAGTCAACTATGGCTACACCTTC	CASSDGTVNYGYTF
TRBJ2-1	TRBV7-2	.	few	TGTGCCAGCAGCTTATTCGGCCGTGAGCAGTTCTTC	CASSLFGREQFF
TRBJ1-1	TRBV11-2	.	.	TGTGCCAGCAGCTTTGGGCTTCGGGACACTGAAGCTTTCTTT	CASSFGLRDTEAFF
TRBJ1-1	TRBV28	.	once	TGTGCCAGCAGTTTATCAGTTTCCCTGGGAGCGGGGTTT	CASSLSVSLGAGF
TRBJ2-5	TRBV7-9	TRBD2	.	TGTGCCAGCAGTCCCGGACTAGCTCAAGAGACCCAGTACTTC	CASSPGLAQETQYF
TRBJ2-7	TRBV7-9	.	.	TGTGCCAGCAGCCTAACGGCCTACGAGCAGTACTTC	CASSLTAYEQYF
TRBJ1-3	TRBV5-4	.	.	TGTGCCAGCAGCCCTACCCAGTCTCCTGGAAACACCATATATTTT	CASSPTQSPGNTIYF
TRBJ1-2	TRBV19	.	.	TGTGCCAGTAGTATGTGGTATGGCTACACCTTC	CASSMWYGYTF
TRBJ2-3	TRBV18	TRBD2	.	TGTGCCAGCTCACCACCCGTCGGGCGGGAGGGCACAGATACGCAGTATTTT	CASSPPVGREGTDTQYF
TRBJ2-4	TRBV7-7	TRBD2	.	TGTGCTAGTAGCGGGAGGAACATTCAGTACTTC	CASSGRNIQYF
TRBJ2-5	TRBV7-3	.	.	TGTGCCAGCAGCTTGGCGGGATCTCAAGAGACCCAGTACTTC	CASSLAGSQETQYF
TRBJ1-1	TRBV2	.	.	TGTGCCAGCGGTATCAGGGGAACGAACACTGAAGCTTTCTTT	CASGIRGTNTEAFF
TRBJ1-1	TRBV4-3	.	.	TGCGCCAGCAGCCAAGATCCAGGGGCGGTATTAAAAGCTTTCTTT	CASSQDPGAVLKAFF
TRBJ1-3	TRBV7-8	.	.	TGTGCCAGCAGCTTCGGGGTACTCTCTGGAAACACCATATATTTT	CASSFGVLSGNTIYF
TRBJ2-1	TRBV18	TRBD1	.	TGTGCCAGCTCAACACTCGGGACAGGGGGAAATGAGCAGTTCTTC	CASSTLGTGGNEQFF
TRBJ2-7	TRBV5-1	TRBD2	.	TGCGCCAGCAGCTTGGGGCTAGCGGGACTCTCCTACGAGCAGTACTTC	CASSLGLAGLSYEQYF
TRBJ2-7	TRBV19	.	few	TGTGCCAGTAGTTCCCTGTCGGACAGCTCCTACGAGCAGTACTTC	CASSSLSDSSYEQYF
TRBJ2-3	TRBV5-1	.	.	TGCGCCAGCAGCTTTGGCCCGGTCCGGACAGATACGCAGTATTTT	CASSFGPVRTDTQYF
TRBJ2-5	TRBV27	TRBD1	.	TGTGCCAGCAGTTTATCCGGACAGGCCGGCAGGACCCAGTACTTC	CASSLSGQAGRTQYF
TRBJ1-3	TRBV28	TRBD1	.	TGTGCCAGCAGCTCAACCTCCGGGACAGTGATCTTT	CASSSTSGTVIF
TRBJ1-3	TRBV11-2	.	many	TGTGCCAGCACCCGCTCTGGAAACACCATATATTTT	CASTRSGNTIYF
TRBJ2-3	TRBV7-3	.	.	TGTGCCAGCAGCTTAACGATTAGCGTGGGCGAAGATACGCAGTATTTT	CASSLTISVGEDTQYF
TRBJ1-1	TRBV19	.	.	TGTGCCAGTCAGAGACAGATAAACACTGAAGCTTTCTTT	CASQRQINTEAFF
TRBJ2-1	TRBV21-1	.	once	TGTGCCAGCAGCAAAGCGTTCCGGGACAGGGTCAATGTTGGTAATGAGCAGTTCTTC	CASSKAFRDRVNVGNEQFF
TRBJ2-2	TRBV11-2	.	.	TGTGCCAGCAGCCCCCGCCGGGACTTTAACACCGGGGAGCTGTTTTTT	CASSPRRDFNTGELFF
TRBJ2-7	TRBV11-2	.	.	TGTGCCAGCAGCTCACATACAGAATCCTACGAGCAGTACTTC	CASSSHTESYEQYF
TRBJ2-7	TRBV7-2	TRBD2	.	TGTGCCAGCAGCTTAGTAGGGACTAGCGGGACCCCCTACGAGCAGTACTTC	CASSLVGTSGTPYEQYF
TRBJ1-2	TRBV6-5	.	.	TGTGCCAGCAGTTACTCGTGGGAATCCGGCTACACCTTC	CASSYSWESGYTF
TRBJ1-4	TRBV28	TRBD1	.	TGTGCCAGCAGTTTTGCCGGGACAGGGGCCGAAAAACTGTTTTTT	CASSFAGTGAEKLFF
TRBJ1-4	TRBV19	TRBD1	.	TGCGCCAGTAGTATCACAGGGGGCGATGAAAAACTGTTTTTT	CASSITGGDEKLFF
TRBJ2-6	TRBV2	.	.	TGTGCCAGCAGGGGGTTCGGGAACTCTGGGGCTAACGTCCTGACTTTC	CASRGFGNSGANVLTF
TRBJ1-2	TRBV18	TRBD1	.	TGTGCCAGCTCTCAAAATGCGGGACAGGGGAAGGATGGCTACACCTTC	CASSQNAGQGKDGYTF
TRBJ2-5	TRBV7-9	.	.	TGTGCCAGCAGCCAGGGTGGGGAGACCCAGTACTTC	CASSQGGETQYF
TRBJ1-2	TRBV29-1	.	.	TGCAGCGTTGAAGGGGGTCATGGCTACACCTTC	CSVEGGHGYTF
TRBJ1-4	TRBV6-5	.	.	TGTGCCAGCAGCAGAGATACAACTAATGAAAAACTGTTTTTT	CASSRDTTNEKLFF
TRBJ2-7	TRBV6-1	.	once	TGTGCCAGCAGTGAATCTGACGGCCACGAGCAGTACTTC	CASSESDGHEQYF
TRBJ2-2	TRBV19	TRBD1	.	TGTGCCAGTACTCCTGGGGACAGGGAAGCCGGGGAGCTGTTTTTT	CASTPGDREAGELFF
TRBJ2-3	TRBV19	TRBD2	.	TGTGCCAGTAGGCCGGGACTAGCGGGAGTAGGCGATACGCAGTATTTT	CASRPGLAGVGDTQYF
TRBJ2-2	TRBV2	TRBD2	.	TGTGCCAGCAGTGGGACTAGCGGGAGGCCCGGGGAGCTGTTTTTT	CASSGTSGRPGELFF